Given below is one TCR beta chain in context. The CDR3 spans 12 residues. Trimming stripped 0 bases from V and 5 bases from J, with 4 bases between. Germline V lookup: CDR1 SEHNR, CDR2 FQNEAQ (reference sequence). The sample comes from a study of OX40 agonist ivuxolimab in advanced cancers. The method was immunoSEQ multiplex PCR; TCRdb's version includes in-frame clones alone and lacks a portion of them. The sample holds roughly 79,000 clones, about 89% seen once. This sample comprised CD4+ or CD8+ T cells sorted from blood, obtained in a trial of the OX40 agonist ivuxolimab. The V call is TRBV7-9, the J call TRBJ1-2; D gene unclear. The receptor's source is an adult with an advanced solid tumor such as melanoma, head and neck, liver or kidney cancer. The DNA for the CDR3 is TGTGCCAGCAGCTTAGCGGGTTATGGCTACACCTTC. Protein: CASSLAGYGYTF.